The present TCR beta chain was sequenced within a study of blood T cell repertoires in COVID-19. Study-level information: From the United States, Italy and Spain came samples of acute and convalescent COVID-19. PBMCs, B-cell-depleted T cells, or T cells were the source of the cDNA or gDNA that made up the material.

Germline V lookup: CDR1 SNHLY, CDR2 FYNNEI. The CDR3 loop spans 13 amino acids. V gave up 6 bases and J gave up 3 bases; unmatched junction bases: 3. Per the authors' pipeline: Reference gene primer amplification in the assay estimated nucleated cell counts. Profiling relied on immunoSEQ multiplex PCR, and the TCRdb table lists in-frame clones only, not all of them. The V and J calls and the clone size are those of that table, but D and trimming were determined from the DNA. The sample has around 47,000 clones; about 90% are singletons. Sample: peripheral blood. This receptor was taken from an elderly woman in a cohort sampled during active or convalescent COVID-19. The rearrangement joins TRBV2 to TRBJ2-7; 9 bases are shared with TRBD2. The CDR3 bases are TGTGCCAGCAGGGGACTAGCCGGCTACGAGCAGTACTTC. This encodes CASRGLAGYEQYF.